This T cell receptor (beta chain) stems from a study of blood T cell repertoires in COVID-19. Study in general: COVID-19 samples, acute and convalescent, were from the United States, Italy and Spain. T cells, B-cell-depleted T cells, or PBMCs provided the cDNA or gDNA that served as material.

Source study methods: By means of reference gene primer amplification, nucleated cell counts were estimated. The method was immunoSEQ multiplex PCR; TCRdb's version includes in-frame clones alone and lacks a portion of them. V and J calls plus clone size are reproduced from that table; the DNA served to infer D and trimming. The data contain 140,000 or so clones, 80% of them seen just once; the ten biggest clones take up 3.5%. The germline V and J ends were trimmed by 1 base and 8 bases, with 14 bases remaining between them. The CDR3 covers 15 residues. Germline loops: CDR1 SGHTA, CDR2 FQGTGA. The sequenced sample was peripheral blood. The chain has TRBV7-3 and TRBJ1-4; D is possibly TRBD1 (5 bases). This sequence originates from a man aged 65 to 79 who had recovered from COVID-19. DNA for the CDR3: TGTGCCAGCAGCTTAATGGGCGGGGCTGGAGAAAAACTGTTTTTT. Amino acid sequence: CASSLMGGAGEKLFF.